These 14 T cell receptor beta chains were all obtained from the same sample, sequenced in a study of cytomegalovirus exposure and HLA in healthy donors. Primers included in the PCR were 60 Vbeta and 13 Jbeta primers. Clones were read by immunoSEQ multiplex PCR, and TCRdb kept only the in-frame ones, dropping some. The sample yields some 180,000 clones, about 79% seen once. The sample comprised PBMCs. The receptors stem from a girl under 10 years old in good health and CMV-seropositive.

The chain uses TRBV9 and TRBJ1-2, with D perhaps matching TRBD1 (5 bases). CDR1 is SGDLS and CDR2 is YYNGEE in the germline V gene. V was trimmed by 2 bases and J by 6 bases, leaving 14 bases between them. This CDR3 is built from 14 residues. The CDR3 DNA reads TGTGCCAGCAGCGTGGGGGGGATGCAGGATGGCTACACCTTC. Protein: CASSVGGMQDGYTF.

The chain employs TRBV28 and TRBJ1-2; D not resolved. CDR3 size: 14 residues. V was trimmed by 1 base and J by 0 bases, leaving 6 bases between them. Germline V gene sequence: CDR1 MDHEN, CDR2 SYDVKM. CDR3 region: CASSLSGANYGYTF. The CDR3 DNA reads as TGTGCCAGCAGTTTATCTGGAGCTAACTATGGCTACACCTTC.

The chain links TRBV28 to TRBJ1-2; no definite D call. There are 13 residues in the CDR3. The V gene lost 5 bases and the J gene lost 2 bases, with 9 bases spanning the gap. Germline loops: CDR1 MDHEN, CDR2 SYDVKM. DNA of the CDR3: TGTGCCAGCAGTCCCAGACTCAACTATGGCTACACCTTC. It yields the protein CASSPRLNYGYTF.

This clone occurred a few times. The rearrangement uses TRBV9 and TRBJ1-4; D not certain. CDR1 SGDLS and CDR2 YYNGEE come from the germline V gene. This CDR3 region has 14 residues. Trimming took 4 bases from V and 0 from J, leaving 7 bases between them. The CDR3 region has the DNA TGTGCCAGCAGCAACGGAGCAACTAATGAAAAACTGTTTTTT. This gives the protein CASSNGATNEKLFF.

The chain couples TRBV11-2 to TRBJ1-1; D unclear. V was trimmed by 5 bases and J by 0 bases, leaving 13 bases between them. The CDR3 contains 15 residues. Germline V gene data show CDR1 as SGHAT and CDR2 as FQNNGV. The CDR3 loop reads CASSTRHLMNTEAFF. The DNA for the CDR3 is TGTGCCAGCAGCACCAGACACCTCATGAACACTGAAGCTTTCTTT. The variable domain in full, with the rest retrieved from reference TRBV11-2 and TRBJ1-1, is EAGVAQSPRYKIIEKRQSVAFWCNPISGHATLYWYQQILGQGPKLLIQFQNNGVVDDSQLPKDRFSAERLKGVDSTLKIQPAKLEDSAVYLCASSTRHLMNTEAFFGQGTRLTVV.

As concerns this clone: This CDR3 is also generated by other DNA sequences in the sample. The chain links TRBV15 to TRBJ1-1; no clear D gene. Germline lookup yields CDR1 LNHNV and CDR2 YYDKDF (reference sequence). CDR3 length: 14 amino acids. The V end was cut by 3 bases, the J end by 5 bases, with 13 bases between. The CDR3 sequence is CATSRDMQATEAFF. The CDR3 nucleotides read TGTGCCACCAGCAGGGATATGCAGGCAACTGAAGCTTTCTTT.

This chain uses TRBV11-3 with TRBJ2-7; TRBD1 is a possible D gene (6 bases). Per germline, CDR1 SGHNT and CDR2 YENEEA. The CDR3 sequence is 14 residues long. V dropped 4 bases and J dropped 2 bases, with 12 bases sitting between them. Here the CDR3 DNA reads TGTGCCAGCAGCTCCGGGGCAGGGGCCTACGAGCAGTACTTC. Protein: CASSSGAGAYEQYF.

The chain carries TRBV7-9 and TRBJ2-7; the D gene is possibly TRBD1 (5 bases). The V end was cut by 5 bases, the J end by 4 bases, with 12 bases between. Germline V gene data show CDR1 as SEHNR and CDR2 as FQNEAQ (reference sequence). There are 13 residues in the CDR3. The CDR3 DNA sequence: TGTGCCAGCAGCGGATCGACAGAATACGAGCAGTACTTC. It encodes CASSGSTEYEQYF. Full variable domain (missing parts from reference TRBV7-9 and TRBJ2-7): DTGVSQNPRHKITKRGQNVTFRCDPISEHNRLYWYRQTLGQGPEFLTYFQNEAQLEKSRLLSDRFSAERPKGSFSTLEIQRTEQGDSAMYLCASSGSTEYEQYFGPGTRLTVT.

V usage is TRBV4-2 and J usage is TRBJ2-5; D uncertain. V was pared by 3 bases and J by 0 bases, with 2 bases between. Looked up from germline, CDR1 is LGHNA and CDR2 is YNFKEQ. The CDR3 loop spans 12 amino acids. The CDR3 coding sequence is TGTGCCAGCAGCCACGACCAAGAGACCCAGTACTTC. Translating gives CASSHDQETQYF.

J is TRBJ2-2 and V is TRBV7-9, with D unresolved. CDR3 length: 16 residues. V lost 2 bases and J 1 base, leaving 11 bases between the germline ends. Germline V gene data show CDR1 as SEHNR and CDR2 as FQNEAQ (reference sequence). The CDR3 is CASSLLSTKNTGELFF. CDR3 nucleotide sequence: TGTGCCAGCAGCTTACTCTCGACAAAGAACACCGGGGAGCTGTTTTTT.

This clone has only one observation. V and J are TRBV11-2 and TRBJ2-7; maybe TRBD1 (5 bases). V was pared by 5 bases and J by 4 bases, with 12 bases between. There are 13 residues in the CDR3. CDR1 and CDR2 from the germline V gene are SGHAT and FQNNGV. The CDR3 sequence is CASSQEQGYEQYF. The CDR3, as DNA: TGTGCCAGCAGCCAAGAGCAGGGTTACGAGCAGTACTTC.

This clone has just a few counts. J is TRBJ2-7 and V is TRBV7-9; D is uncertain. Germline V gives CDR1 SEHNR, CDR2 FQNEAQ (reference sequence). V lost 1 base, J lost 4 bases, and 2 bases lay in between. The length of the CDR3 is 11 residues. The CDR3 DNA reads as TGTGCCAGCAGCTTAGTATACGAGCAGTACTTC. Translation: CASSLVYEQYF.

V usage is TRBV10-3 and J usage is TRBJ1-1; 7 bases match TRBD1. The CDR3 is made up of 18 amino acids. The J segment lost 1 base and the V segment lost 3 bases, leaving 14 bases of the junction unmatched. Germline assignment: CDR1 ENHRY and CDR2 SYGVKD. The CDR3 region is CAISESIGGQVWNTEAFF. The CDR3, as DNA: TGTGCCATCAGTGAATCAATAGGGGGCCAGGTTTGGAACACTGAAGCTTTCTTT.

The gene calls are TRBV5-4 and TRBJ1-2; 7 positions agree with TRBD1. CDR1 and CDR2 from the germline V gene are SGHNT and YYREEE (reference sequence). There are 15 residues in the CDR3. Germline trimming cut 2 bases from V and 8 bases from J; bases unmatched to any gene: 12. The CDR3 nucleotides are TGTGCCAGCAGCTTAGACAGACAGGGACGTAGGGGCTACACCTTC. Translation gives CASSLDRQGRRGYTF.